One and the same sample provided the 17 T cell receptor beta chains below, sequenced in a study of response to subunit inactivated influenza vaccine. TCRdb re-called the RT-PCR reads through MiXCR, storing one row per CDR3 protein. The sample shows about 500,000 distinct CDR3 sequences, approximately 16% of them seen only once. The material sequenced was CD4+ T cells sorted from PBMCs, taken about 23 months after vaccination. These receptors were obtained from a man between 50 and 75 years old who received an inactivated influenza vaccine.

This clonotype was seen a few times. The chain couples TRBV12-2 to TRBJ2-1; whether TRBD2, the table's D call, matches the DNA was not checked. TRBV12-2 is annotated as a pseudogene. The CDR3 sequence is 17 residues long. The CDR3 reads CASRLMAFERRNNEQFF. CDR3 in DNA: TGTGCAAGTCGCTTAATGGCGTTCGAGCGGAGGAACAATGAGCAGTTCTTC.

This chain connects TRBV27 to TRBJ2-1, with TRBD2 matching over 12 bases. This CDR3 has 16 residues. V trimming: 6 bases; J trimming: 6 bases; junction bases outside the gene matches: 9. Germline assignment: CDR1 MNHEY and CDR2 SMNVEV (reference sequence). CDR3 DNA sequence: TGTGCCAGCAGGCACACCTCTAGCGGGAGGGCCAATGAGCAGTTCTTC. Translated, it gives CASRHTSSGRANEQFF.

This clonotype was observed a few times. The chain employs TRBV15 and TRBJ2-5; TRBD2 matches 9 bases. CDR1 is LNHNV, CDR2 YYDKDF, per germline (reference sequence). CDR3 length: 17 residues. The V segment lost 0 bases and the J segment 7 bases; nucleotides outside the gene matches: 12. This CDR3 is CATSRDWASGASRTQYF. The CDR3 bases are TGTGCCACCAGCAGAGATTGGGCTAGCGGGGCCTCCAGGACCCAGTACTTC.

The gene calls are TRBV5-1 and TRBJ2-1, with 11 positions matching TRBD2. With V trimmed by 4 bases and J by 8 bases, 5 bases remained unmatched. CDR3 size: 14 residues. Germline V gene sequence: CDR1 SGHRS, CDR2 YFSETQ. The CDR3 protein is CASSEASGRYEQFF. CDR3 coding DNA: TGCGCCAGCAGCGAGGCTAGCGGGAGGTATGAGCAGTTCTTC.

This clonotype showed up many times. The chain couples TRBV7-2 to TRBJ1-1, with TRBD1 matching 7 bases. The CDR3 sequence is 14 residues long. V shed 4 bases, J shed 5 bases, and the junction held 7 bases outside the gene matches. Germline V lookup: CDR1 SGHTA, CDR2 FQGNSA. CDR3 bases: TGTGCCAGCAGCTCCCCACAGGGGTGGACTGAAGCTTTCTTT. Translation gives CASSSPQGWTEAFF.

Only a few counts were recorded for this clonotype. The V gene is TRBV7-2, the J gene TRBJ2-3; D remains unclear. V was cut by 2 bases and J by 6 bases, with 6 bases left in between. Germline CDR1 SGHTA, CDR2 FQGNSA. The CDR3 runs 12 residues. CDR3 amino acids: CASSLSWDTQYF. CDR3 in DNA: TGTGCCAGCAGCTTATCCTGGGATACGCAGTATTTT.

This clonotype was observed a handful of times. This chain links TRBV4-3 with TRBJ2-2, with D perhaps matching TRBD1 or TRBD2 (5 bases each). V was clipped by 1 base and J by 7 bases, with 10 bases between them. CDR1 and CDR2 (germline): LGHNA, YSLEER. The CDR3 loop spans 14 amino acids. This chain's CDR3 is CASSQAGTIGELFF. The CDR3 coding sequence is TGCGCCAGCAGCCAAGCCGGGACGATCGGGGAGCTGTTTTTT.

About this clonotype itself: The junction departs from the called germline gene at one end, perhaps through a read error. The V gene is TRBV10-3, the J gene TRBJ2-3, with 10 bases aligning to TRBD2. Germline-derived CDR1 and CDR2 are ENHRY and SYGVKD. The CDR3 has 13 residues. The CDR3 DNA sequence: TGTGCCTTCAGCGCTAGCGGGAGAGATACGCAGTATTTT. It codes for CAFSASGRDTQYF.

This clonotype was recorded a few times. The CDR3 coding sequence is TGTGCCAGCAGCCAAGATGGGGGGACTAGCGGATCCTACGAGCAGTACTTC. Translation: CASSQDGGTSGSYEQYF. The chain links TRBV14 to TRBJ2-7, with TRBD2 identical over 11 bases. The CDR3 extends over 17 amino acids. Losses at the gene ends were 0 bases for V and 1 base for J; bases not matched to a gene: 5. CDR1 and CDR2 from the germline V gene are SGHDN and FVKESK.

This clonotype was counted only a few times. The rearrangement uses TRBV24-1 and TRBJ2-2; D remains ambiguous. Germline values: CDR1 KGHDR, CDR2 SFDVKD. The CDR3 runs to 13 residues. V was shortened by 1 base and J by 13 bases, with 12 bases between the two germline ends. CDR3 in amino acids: CATSDFGQTGLFF. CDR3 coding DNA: TGTGCCACCAGTGATTTTGGCCAAACTGGGCTGTTTTTT.

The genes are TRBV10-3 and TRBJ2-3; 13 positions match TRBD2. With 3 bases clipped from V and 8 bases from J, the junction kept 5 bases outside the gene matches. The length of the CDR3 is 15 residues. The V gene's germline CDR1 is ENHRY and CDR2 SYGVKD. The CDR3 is CAISDRTSGGGTQYF. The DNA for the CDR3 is TGTGCCATCAGTGACAGGACTAGCGGGGGTGGTACGCAGTATTTT.

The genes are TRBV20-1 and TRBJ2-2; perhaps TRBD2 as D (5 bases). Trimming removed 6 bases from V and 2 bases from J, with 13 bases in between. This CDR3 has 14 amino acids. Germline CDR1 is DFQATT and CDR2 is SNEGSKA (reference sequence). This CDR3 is CSARPGINTGELFF. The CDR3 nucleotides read TGCAGTGCCAGACCGGGAATTAACACCGGGGAGCTGTTTTTT.

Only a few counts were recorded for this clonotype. For the CDR3, the DNA is TGTGCCAGCAGGAAGTGGGGTTACGAGCAGTACTTC. Amino acid sequence: CASRKWGYEQYF. The chain uses TRBV3-1 and TRBJ2-7; no clear D. CDR1 is LGHDT, CDR2 YNNKEL, per germline (reference sequence). The CDR3 consists of 12 residues. V shed 6 bases and J shed 4 bases, with 10 bases lying between them.

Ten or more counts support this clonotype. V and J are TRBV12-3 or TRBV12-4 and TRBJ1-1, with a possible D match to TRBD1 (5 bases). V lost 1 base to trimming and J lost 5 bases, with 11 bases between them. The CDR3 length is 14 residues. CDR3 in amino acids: CASSLGGPKTEAFF. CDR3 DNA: TGTGCCAGCAGTTTAGGGGGCCCCAAGACTGAAGCTTTCTTT.

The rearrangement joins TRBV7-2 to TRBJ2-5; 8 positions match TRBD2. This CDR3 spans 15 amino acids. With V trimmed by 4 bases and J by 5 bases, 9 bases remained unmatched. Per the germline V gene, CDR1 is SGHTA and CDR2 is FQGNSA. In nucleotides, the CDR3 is TGTGCCAGCAGCTCTGCGGGAGGAGTTTGGGAGACCCAGTACTTC. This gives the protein CASSSAGGVWETQYF.

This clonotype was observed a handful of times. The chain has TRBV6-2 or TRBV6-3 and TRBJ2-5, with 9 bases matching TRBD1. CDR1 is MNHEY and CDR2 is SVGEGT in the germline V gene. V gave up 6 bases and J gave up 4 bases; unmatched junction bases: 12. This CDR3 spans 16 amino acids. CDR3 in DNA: TGTGCCAGCAGAATACCCGTGACAGGGGGGCGAGAGACCCAGTACTTC. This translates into CASRIPVTGGRETQYF.

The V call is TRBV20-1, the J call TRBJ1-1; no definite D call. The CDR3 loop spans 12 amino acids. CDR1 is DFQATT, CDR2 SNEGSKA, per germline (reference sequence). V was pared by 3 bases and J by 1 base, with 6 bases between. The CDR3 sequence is CSASRKNTEAFF. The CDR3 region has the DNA TGCAGTGCTAGCCGGAAGAACACTGAAGCTTTCTTT.